The present T cell receptor beta chain was sequenced within a study of T cells expressing NK-cell markers. Study results and limitations: The CD3+CD56-NKG2C+ fraction of a handful of donors was also led by these clonotypes.

Scientists made TCR beta cDNA using 5'RACE template switching with UMIs. TCRdb reprocessed the 5' RACE reads, keeping one entry per CDR3 protein, no DNA. This table lists around 140,000 distinct CDR3 sequences. CDR1 MGHRA and CDR2 YSYEKL come from the germline V gene. CDR3 length equals 15 residues. Of note for this clonotype: The antigen remains unidentified.

The clonotype was recovered from a man between 18 and 29 years old in good health. V is TRBV4-1 and J is TRBJ2-1; TCRdb proposes TRBD1, but this gene call is untestable without DNA. Sequencing used blood T cells: a sorted CD56 or NKG2C T cell subset, CD4+ or CD8+ T cells, or bulk PBMC T cells (not recorded which). CDR3: CASSHGGQGHNEQFF.